This T cell receptor (beta chain) was recovered during a study of PD-L1 blockade in urothelial cancer. Study details: Blood was subjected to analysis at 3 weeks (second dose) and 6 weeks following treatment start.

V dropped 2 bases and J dropped 3; count of bases not matched to a gene: 2. The length of the CDR3 is 14 residues. Germline values: CDR1 KGHSH, CDR2 LQKENI. This clone was counted only a few times. Produced via immunoSEQ multiplex PCR; TCRdb's table is partial and in-frame only. The data contain about 38,000 clones, roughly 90% of them singletons. Time point in this sample: peripheral blood 6 weeks after treatment start. Per-patient samples, pretreatment and on-treatment, numbered 1 to 8. J is TRBJ2-7 and V is TRBV18, with TRBD1 matching 9 bases. This TCR derives from a man aged 55 to 69 with urothelial cancer. Specimen: PBMCs, collected around atezolizumab (anti-PD-L1) treatment. CDR3 amino acids: CASSPGTGNYEQYF. The CDR3 coding sequence is TGTGCCAGCTCACCAGGGACAGGGAACTACGAGCAGTACTTC.